This TCR beta chain was sequenced in a study of T cell repertoires in cytomegalovirus infection (dated by TCRdb to the late 2010s). With regard to the full study: The HLA type of each donor mattered for the analysis, because public TCR beta signatures pointed to carriage of CMV infection along with the matching HLA type. The paper's findings and limits, for the study overall: In both this cohort and an independent cohort of some 380 donors, the cumulative frequency of public TCR beta family members distinguished carriers of CMV infection plus the relevant HLA type. In the ex vivo response, HLA-C-restricted CMV-specific TCR beta clonotypes were dominant, and in two of eight donors the single most frequent clonotype came from this HLA-C-restricted group.

The instrument given in TCRdb is Illumina HiSeq 1500. TCRdb reran the public reads through fastp at Q25 and MiXCR, keeping productive beta chains. Duplicate CDR3 protein sequences are folded into a single record with the most common DNA and genes. This sample comprises approximately 250,000 distinct CDR3 sequences, around 6.4% of them detected only once. 6.5% of the sample goes to the ten largest clones. This clonotype was seen at least ten times. It has no known antigen specificity. Base-call qualities are not available, and no considerably larger clone is one nucleotide away. Relative to germline, V is 0 bases shorter and J is 3 bases shorter, with 15 bases between their ends. The CDR3 spans 16 residues, from the cysteine through the phenylalanine. CDR3 DNA only is kept here, 48 bases in frame from base 1. Based on the germline V gene, the CDR1 and CDR2 sequences are MNHNS and SASEGT.

Sequences were obtained from PBMCs. The source is a human donor in good health (CMV status not recorded). Some clones in this sample may be carry-over from other donors' samples. Rearrangement joined TRBV6-1 to TRBJ2-7; the D gene remains uncertain. CDR3 reads: CASSEAPPRLGYEQYF. The DNA sequence reads TGTGCCAGCAGTGAAGCACCACCCCGTCTCGGCTACGAGCAGTACTTC.